The 5 T cell receptor beta chains given below trace back to one sample, sequenced in a study of blood T cells in healthy people across ages. Then a second PCR, running about 7 to 11 cycles, was carried out with a sample-barcoded 5' primer and a J-beta primer mix. TCRdb analysed the 5' RACE reads with MiXCR anew, one entry per CDR3 protein. The repertoire has 1.4 million or so distinct CDR3 sequences, roughly two fifths of them found once; the top ten carry over 3.5%. Sequencing input: blood. All receptors derive from a young woman in good health.

In its sample, this clonotype was seen a few times. V and J are TRBV20-1 and TRBJ1-2, with D unclear. Germline assignment: CDR1 DFQATT and CDR2 SNEGSKA (reference sequence). The ends were cut back, 4 bases at V and 1 base at J, with 4 bases in the middle. This CDR3 contains 11 residues. For the CDR3, the DNA is TGCAGTGCTATAGATAACTATGGCTACACCTTC. Encoded protein: CSAIDNYGYTF.

CDR3 protein: CSVAPGTGRAFF. CDR3 DNA: TGCAGCGTGGCCCCCGGGACAGGGAGGGCTTTCTTT. The rearrangement links TRBV29-1 to TRBJ1-1; 9 bases line up with TRBD1. Trimming at V came to 6 bases and at J to 11 bases, leaving 10 bases not matched to a gene. Germline V gene sequence: CDR1 SQVTM, CDR2 ANQGSEA. The CDR3 has 12 residues.

This clonotype showed up just a few times. The chain carries TRBV20-1 and TRBJ1-1, with 10 bases that match TRBD1. The CDR3 has 15 residues. V shed 0 bases and J 4 bases; nucleotides not matched to a gene: 5. Germline V gene lookup returns CDR1 DFQATT and CDR2 SNEGSKA (reference sequence). The CDR3: CSARDIGTGVTEAFF. The CDR3 bases are TGCAGTGCTAGAGATATCGGGACAGGGGTCACTGAAGCTTTCTTT.

The rearrangement uses TRBV5-1 and TRBJ2-5; D gene unclear. The closer fit of TRBJ2-7 to the DNA end suggests the J call may be wrong. CDR3 length: 12 residues. Looked up from germline, CDR1 is SGHRS and CDR2 is YFSETQ. The DNA of the CDR3 is TGCGCCAGCAGCTTGGTTAAGAACGAGCAGTACTTC. It encodes CASSLVKNEQYF.

The CDR3 DNA follows: TGTGCCAGCAGTGGCCGACTAGCCTTCCCCTTCTACAATGAGCAGTTCTTC. This codes for CASSGRLAFPFYNEQFF. The J gene is TRBJ2-1, the V gene TRBV6-2 or TRBV6-3; TRBD2 agrees at 7 bases. The junction had 13 bases not matched to a gene; V was cut back by 5 bases and J by 3 bases. The CDR3 length is 17 residues. Germline CDR1 is MNHEY and CDR2 is SVGEGT.